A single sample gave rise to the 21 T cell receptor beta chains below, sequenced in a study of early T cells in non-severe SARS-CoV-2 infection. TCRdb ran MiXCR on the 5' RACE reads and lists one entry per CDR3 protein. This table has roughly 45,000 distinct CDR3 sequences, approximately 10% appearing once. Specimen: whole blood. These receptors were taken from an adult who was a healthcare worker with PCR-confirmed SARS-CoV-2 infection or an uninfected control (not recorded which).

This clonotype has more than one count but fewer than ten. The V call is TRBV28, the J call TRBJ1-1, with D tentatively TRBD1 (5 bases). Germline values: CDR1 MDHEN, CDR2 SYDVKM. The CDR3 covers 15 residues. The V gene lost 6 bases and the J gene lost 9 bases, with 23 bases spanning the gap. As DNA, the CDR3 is TGTGCCAGCAGCCCTTTTCGGGGGACGGGGGGACAAGCTTTCTTT. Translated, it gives CASSPFRGTGGQAFF.

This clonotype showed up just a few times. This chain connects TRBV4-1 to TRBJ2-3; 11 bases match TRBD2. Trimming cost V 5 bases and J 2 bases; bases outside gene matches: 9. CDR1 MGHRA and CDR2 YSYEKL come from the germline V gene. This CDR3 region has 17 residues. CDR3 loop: CASSYYGTSGFTDTQYF. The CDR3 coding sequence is TGCGCCAGCAGCTACTACGGGACTAGCGGTTTCACAGATACGCAGTATTTT.

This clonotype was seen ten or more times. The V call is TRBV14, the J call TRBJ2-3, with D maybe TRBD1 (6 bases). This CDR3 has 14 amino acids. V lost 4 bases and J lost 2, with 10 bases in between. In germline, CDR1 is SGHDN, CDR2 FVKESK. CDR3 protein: CASSRGRFTDTQYF. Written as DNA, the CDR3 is TGTGCCAGCAGCCGGGGGCGGTTCACAGATACGCAGTATTTT.

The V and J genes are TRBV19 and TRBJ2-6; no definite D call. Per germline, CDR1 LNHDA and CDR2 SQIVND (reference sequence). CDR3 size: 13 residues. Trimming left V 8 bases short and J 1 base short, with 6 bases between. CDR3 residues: CASETSGANVLTF. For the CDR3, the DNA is TGTGCCAGTGAGACATCTGGGGCCAACGTCCTGACTTTC.

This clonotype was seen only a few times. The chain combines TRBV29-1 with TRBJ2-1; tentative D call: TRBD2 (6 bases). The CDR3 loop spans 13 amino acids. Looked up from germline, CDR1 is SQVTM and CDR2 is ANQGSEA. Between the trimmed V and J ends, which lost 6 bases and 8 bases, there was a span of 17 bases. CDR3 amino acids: CSVSRGIWDEQFF. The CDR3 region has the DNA TGCAGCGTCAGCCGGGGGATCTGGGATGAGCAGTTCTTC.

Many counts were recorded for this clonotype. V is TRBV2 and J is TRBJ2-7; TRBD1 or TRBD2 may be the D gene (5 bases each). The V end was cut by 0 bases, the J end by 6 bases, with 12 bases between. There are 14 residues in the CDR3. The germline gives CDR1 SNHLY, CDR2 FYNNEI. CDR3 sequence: CASSEAWSGPEQYF. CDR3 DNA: TGTGCCAGCAGTGAAGCTTGGTCGGGGCCCGAGCAGTACTTC.

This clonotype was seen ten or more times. The CDR3 DNA is TGTGCCAGCTCACCAGGGACAGAGAATAGCAATCAGCCCCAGCATTTT. It codes for CASSPGTENSNQPQHF. This chain links TRBV18 with TRBJ1-5; 7 bases fit TRBD1. Germline V gene sequence: CDR1 KGHSH, CDR2 LQKENI. Trimming cost V 2 bases and J 0 bases; bases outside gene matches: 4. CDR3 size: 16 residues.

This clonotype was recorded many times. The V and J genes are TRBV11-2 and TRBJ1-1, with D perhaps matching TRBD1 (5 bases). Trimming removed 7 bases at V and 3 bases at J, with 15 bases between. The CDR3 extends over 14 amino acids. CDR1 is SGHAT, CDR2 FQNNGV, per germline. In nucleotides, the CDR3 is TGTGCCAGCACTCCGGGGGGATCGTACACTGAAGCTTTCTTT. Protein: CASTPGGSYTEAFF.

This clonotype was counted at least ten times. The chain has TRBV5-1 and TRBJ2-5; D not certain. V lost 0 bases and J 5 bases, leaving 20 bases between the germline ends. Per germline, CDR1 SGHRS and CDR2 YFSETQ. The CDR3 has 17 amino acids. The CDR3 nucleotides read TGCGCCAGCAGCTTGGTAACCCTAACTGGGTCGGCGGAGACCCAGTACTTC. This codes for CASSLVTLTGSAETQYF.

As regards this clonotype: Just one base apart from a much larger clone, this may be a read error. The CDR3 coding sequence is TGTGCCAGCAGCTTAGAAACCACCGGGGAGCTGTTTTTT. It encodes CASSLETTGELFF. The V and J genes are TRBV11-2 and TRBJ2-2; D is uncertain. The CDR3 is made up of 13 amino acids. Looked up from germline, CDR1 is SGHAT and CDR2 is FQNNGV. V lost 0 bases, J lost 4 bases, and 3 bases lay in between.

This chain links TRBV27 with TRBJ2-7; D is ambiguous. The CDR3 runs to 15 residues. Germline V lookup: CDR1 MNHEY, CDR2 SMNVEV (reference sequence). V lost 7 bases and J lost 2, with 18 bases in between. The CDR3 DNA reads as TGTGCCAGCACCCCCCGGGCGAGGAAGCCCTACGAGCAGTACTTC. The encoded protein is CASTPRARKPYEQYF.

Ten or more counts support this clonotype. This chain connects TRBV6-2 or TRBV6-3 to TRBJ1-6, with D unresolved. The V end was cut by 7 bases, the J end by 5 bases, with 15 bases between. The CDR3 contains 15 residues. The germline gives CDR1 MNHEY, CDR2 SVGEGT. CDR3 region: CASKPRRSNNSPLHF. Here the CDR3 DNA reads TGTGCCAGCAAACCGCGACGGAGTAATAATTCACCCCTCCACTTT.

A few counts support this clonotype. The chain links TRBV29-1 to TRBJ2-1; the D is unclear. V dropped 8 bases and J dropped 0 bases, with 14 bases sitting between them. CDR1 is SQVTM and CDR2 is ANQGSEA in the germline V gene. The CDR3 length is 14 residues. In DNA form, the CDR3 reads TGCAGCCCCCGTTCAATCGTCTCCTACAATGAGCAGTTCTTC. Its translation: CSPRSIVSYNEQFF.

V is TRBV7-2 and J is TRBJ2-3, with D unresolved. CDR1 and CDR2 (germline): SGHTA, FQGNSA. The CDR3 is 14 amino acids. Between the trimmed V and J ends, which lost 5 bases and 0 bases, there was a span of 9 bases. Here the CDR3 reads CASSPTQSTDTQYF. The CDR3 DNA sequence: TGTGCCAGCAGCCCAACCCAGAGCACAGATACGCAGTATTTT. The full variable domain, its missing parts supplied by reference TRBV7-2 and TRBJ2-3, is GAGVSQSPSNKVTEKGKDVELRCDPISGHTALYWYRQSLGQGLEFLIYFQGNSAPDKSGLPSDRFSAERTGGSVSTLTIQRTQQEDSAVYLCASSPTQSTDTQYFGPGTRLTVL.

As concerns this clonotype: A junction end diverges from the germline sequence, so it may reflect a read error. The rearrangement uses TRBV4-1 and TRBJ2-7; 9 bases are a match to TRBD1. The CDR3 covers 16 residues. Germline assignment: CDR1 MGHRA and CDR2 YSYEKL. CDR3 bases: TGCGCCAGCAGCCAGGGGCCCACAGGGGGCTCCTACGACCAGTACTTC. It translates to CASSQGPTGGSYDQYF.

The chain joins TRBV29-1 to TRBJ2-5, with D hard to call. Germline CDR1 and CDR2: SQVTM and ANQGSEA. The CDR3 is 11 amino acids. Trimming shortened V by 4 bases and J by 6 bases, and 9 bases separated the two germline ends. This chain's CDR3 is CSVAPPQTQYF. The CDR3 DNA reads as TGCAGCGTTGCACCTCCTCAGACCCAGTACTTC.

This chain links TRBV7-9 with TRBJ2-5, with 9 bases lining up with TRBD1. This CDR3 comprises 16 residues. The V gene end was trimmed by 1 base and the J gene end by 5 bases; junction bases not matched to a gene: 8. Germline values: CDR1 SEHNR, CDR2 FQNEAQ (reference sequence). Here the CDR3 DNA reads TGTGCCAGCAGCTTAGGACAGGGGGAAGTTGGTGAGACCCAGTACTTC. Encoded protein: CASSLGQGEVGETQYF.

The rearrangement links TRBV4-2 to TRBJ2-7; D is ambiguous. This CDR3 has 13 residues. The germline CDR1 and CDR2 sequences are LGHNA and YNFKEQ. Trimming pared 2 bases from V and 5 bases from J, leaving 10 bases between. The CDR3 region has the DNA TGTGCCAGCAGCCAACTTGGCCCGCACGAGCAGTACTTC. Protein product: CASSQLGPHEQYF.

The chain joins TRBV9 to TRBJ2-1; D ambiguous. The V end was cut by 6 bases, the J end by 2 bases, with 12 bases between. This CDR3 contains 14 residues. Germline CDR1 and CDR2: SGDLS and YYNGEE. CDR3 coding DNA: TGTGCCAGCAAGCCCACGCAGGCCTACAATGAGCAGTTCTTC. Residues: CASKPTQAYNEQFF.

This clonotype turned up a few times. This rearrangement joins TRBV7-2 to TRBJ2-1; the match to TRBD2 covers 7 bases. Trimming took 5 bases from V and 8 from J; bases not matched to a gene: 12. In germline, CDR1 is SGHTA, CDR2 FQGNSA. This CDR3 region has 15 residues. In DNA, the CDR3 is TGTGCCAGCAGCCCCGGTCTAGCGGCTGTCCATGAGCAGTTCTTC. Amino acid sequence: CASSPGLAAVHEQFF.

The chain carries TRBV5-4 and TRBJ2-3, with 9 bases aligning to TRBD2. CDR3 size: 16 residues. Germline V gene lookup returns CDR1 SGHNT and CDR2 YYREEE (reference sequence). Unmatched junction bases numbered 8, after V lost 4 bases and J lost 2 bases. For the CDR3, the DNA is TGTGCCAGCAGCAGGCGACTAGCGGACAACACAGATACGCAGTATTTT. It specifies CASSRRLADNTDTQYF.